Each of the 16 T cell receptor beta chains below was sequenced from the same sample in a study of blood T cell repertoires in COVID-19. Profiling relied on immunoSEQ multiplex PCR, and the TCRdb table lists in-frame clones only, not all of them. The data show 300,000 to 400,000 clones, with approximately 90% seen just once and 1.5% to 2% held by the top ten. The sample was peripheral blood. The origin of the receptors is a woman in her 30s with COVID-19, enrolled during active disease.

The chain couples TRBV3-1 (or the pseudogene TRBV3-2) to TRBJ1-2; 7 bases line up with TRBD1. J was trimmed by 2 bases and V by 4 bases; bases with no gene match: 4. The CDR3 spans 14 residues. Per germline, CDR1 LGHDT and CDR2 YNNKEL (reference sequence). The CDR3 is CASSLAGQNYGYTF. CDR3 nucleotides: TGTGCCAGCAGCCTCGCGGGACAGAACTATGGCTACACCTTC.

The rearrangement uses TRBV9 and TRBJ1-1, with unresolved D. V was cut by 0 bases and J by 1 base, with 13 bases left in between. Germline CDR1 SGDLS, CDR2 YYNGEE. This CDR3 contains 16 residues. CDR3 bases: TGTGCCAGCAGCGTAGGGATTTCGTCAGGGAACACTGAAGCTTTCTTT. Translating gives CASSVGISSGNTEAFF.

The V call is TRBV4-1, the J call TRBJ1-2; D is ambiguous. V lost 4 bases, J lost 2 bases, and 11 bases lay in between. This CDR3 has 14 amino acids. Germline CDR1 is MGHRA and CDR2 is YSYEKL. CDR3: CASSPRRENYGYTF. In DNA, the CDR3 is TGCGCCAGCAGCCCACGGAGGGAGAACTATGGCTACACCTTC.

This chain connects TRBV5-1 to TRBJ2-3; TRBD2 matches 11 bases. The CDR3 consists of 18 residues. V shed 0 bases, J shed 3 bases, and the junction held 9 bases outside the gene matches. CDR1 SGHRS and CDR2 YFSETQ come from the germline V gene. The CDR3 is CASSLVGSGGARTDTQYF. DNA for the CDR3: TGCGCCAGCAGCTTGGTAGGTAGCGGGGGGGCCAGGACAGATACGCAGTATTTT.

V usage is TRBV24-1 and J usage is TRBJ2-7; TRBD2 agrees at 7 bases. This CDR3 comprises 14 residues. Unmatched junction bases numbered 13, after V lost 10 bases and J lost 5 bases. Per the germline V gene, CDR1 is KGHDR and CDR2 is SFDVKD. The CDR3 loop reads CATRGLSVANEQYV. The CDR3 DNA sequence: TGTGCCACTAGGGGACTATCGGTTGCCAACGAGCAGTACGTC.

This chain links TRBV5-6 with TRBJ1-6, with 7 bases aligning to TRBD1. The ends lost 3 bases at V and 10 bases at J; junction bases unmatched: 7. The CDR3 extends over 14 amino acids. Germline V CDR1 and CDR2: SGHDT, YYEEEE. The CDR3 nucleotides are TGTGCCAGCAGCTGGGACAGCGGAGCCTCACCCCTCCACTTT. Residues: CASSWDSGASPLHF.

The genes are TRBV28 and TRBJ1-4, with TRBD1 matching 7 bases. The CDR3 sequence is 12 residues long. Germline loops: CDR1 MDHEN, CDR2 SYDVKM. With V trimmed by 11 bases and J by 6 bases, 6 bases remained unmatched. CDR3 in amino acids: CAGGQAYEKLFF. CDR3 coding DNA: TGTGCCGGCGGACAGGCTTATGAAAAACTGTTTTTT.

V is TRBV18 and J is TRBJ1-5; D not certain. Trimming left V 6 bases short and J 6 bases short, with 15 bases between. The CDR3 sequence is 14 residues long. Germline V gene sequence: CDR1 KGHSH, CDR2 LQKENI. CDR3 coding DNA: TGTGCCAGCTCCCTCACCGGGGTTTCTCAGCCCCAGCATTTT. It translates to CASSLTGVSQPQHF.

Details on this clone: The same CDR3 arises from other DNA sequences in this sample as well. This chain connects TRBV9 to TRBJ1-5; TRBD1 matches at 10 bases. This CDR3 region has 14 residues. V lost 4 bases to trimming and J lost 4 bases; unmatched junction nucleotides: 2. Germline V CDR1 and CDR2: SGDLS, YYNGEE. CDR3 in amino acids: CASSPGQGNQPQHF. The CDR3 region has the DNA TGTGCCAGCAGCCCGGGACAGGGGAATCAGCCCCAGCATTTT.

The sample holds a few counts of this clone. The rearrangement links TRBV19 to TRBJ1-2; D gene uncertain. The V gene's germline CDR1 is LNHDA and CDR2 SQIVND (reference sequence). V shed 9 bases and J shed 5 bases, with 16 bases lying between them. The CDR3 has 13 residues. CDR3: CASTPVSFYGYTF. The CDR3 DNA reads as TGTGCCAGCACCCCCGTGAGTTTTTATGGCTACACCTTC.

The V call is TRBV5-1, the J call TRBJ1-1; possibly TRBD1 for D (6 bases). This CDR3 contains 14 residues. Germline V gives CDR1 SGHRS, CDR2 YFSETQ. V was pared by 3 bases and J by 5 bases, with 14 bases between. CDR3 in DNA: TGCGCCAGCAGCTCGGACAGCCTGGGGACTGAAGCTTTCTTT. It codes for CASSSDSLGTEAFF. Based on the CDR3 plus reference TRBV5-1 and TRBJ1-1, the full variable domain is KAGVTQTPRYLIKTRGQQVTLSCSPISGHRSVSWYQQTPGQGLQFLFEYFSETQRNKGNFPGRFSGRQFSNSRSEMNVSTLELGDSALYLCASSSDSLGTEAFFGQGTRLTVV.

V gene TRBV27 combines with J gene TRBJ2-5, with D possibly TRBD1 on 5 matching bases. This CDR3 is built from 13 residues. The germline V gene has CDR1 MNHEY and CDR2 SMNVEV (reference sequence). V lost 6 bases to trimming and J lost 2 bases, with 10 bases between them. Written as DNA, the CDR3 is TGTGCCAGCAGCGGACACCAGCAAGAGACCCAGTACTTC. Residues: CASSGHQQETQYF.

The V call is TRBV4-3, the J call TRBJ1-3; D may be TRBD1 (5 bases). The germline CDR1 and CDR2 sequences are LGHNA and YSLEER. V was clipped by 5 bases and J by 0 bases, with 29 bases between them. CDR3 length: 21 residues. CDR3 DNA sequence: TGCGCCAGCAGCAAAGCCCCCCGGATAAGGGGTAGAAGCTACTCTGGAAACACCATATATTTT. Encoded protein: CASSKAPRIRGRSYSGNTIYF.

The V call is TRBV5-1, the J call TRBJ2-2, with 7 bases lining up with TRBD1. CDR1 SGHRS and CDR2 YFSETQ come from the germline V gene. The CDR3 runs 14 residues. The V and J ends lost 4 bases and 2 bases, in that order; junction bases with no gene match: 2. This CDR3 is CASSRDSNTGELFF. DNA for the CDR3: TGCGCCAGCAGCCGGGACAGCAACACCGGGGAGCTGTTTTTT.

The chain carries TRBV28 and TRBJ1-1; D ambiguous. Between the trimmed V and J ends, which lost 8 bases and 1 base, there was a span of 11 bases. CDR3 size: 13 residues. Per germline, CDR1 MDHEN and CDR2 SYDVKM. CDR3 residues: CASGWQENTEAFF. DNA of the CDR3: TGTGCCAGCGGTTGGCAGGAGAACACTGAAGCTTTCTTT.

The chain joins TRBV2 to TRBJ1-1; D call uncertain. The CDR3 is 13 amino acids. Per germline, CDR1 SNHLY and CDR2 FYNNEI. V was pared by 7 bases and J by 3 bases, with 12 bases between. The CDR3 protein is CASTYDQDTEAFF. CDR3 in DNA: TGTGCCAGCACCTATGACCAGGACACTGAAGCTTTCTTT.